This T cell receptor (beta chain) was observed in a study of blood T cell repertoires in COVID-19 (dated by TCRdb to 2019 to 2021). Regarding the complete study: The collaborator samples originated in the United States, Italy and Spain and spanned the acute and convalescent phases of COVID-19. Where available, HLA class I and class II types were obtained from metadata supplied by the sample provider rather than from assay-based typing. The material from the prospective study consisted of cDNA or gDNA derived from T cells, B-cell-depleted T cells, or PBMCs. Deeply sampled blood TCRbeta repertoires from subjects exposed to, actively infected with, or recovered from COVID-19 were included in the dataset. Samples came from the ongoing ImmuneRACE study (first 160 participants) plus 1,254 subjects from 6 global collaborators. The repertoires were released in a freely available public database meant as a resource for research on the immune response to SARS-CoV-2. Nearly every sample came with metadata listing a de-identified subject ID, COVID-19 status, age in years and sex.

From its cysteine to its phenylalanine, the CDR3 spans 15 amino acids. Just CDR3 DNA is preserved here, 45 bases in frame from base 1. CDR1 LGHDT and CDR2 YNNKEL were looked up in the germline V gene (reference sequence). V and J are truncated by 3 bases and 5 bases respectively, leaving an intervening sequence of 15 bases. Collaborating institutions collected whole blood in K2EDTA tubes following their own protocols. Collaborator samples were shipped for TCRbeta analysis as frozen whole blood, isolated PBMCs, or DNA extracted from either sample type. The research as a whole found: The quantity of clinical and demographic metadata differed by source and by participant and was supplied without curation.

The immunoSEQ Assay, a bias-controlled multiplex PCR, was used to amplify TCRbeta CDR3 regions from genomic DNA. The study's own analysis went as follows. The number of nucleated cells in each sample was estimated by amplification of reference gene primers within the assay. Sequence reads were collapsed and filtered to measure the absolute abundance of every unique TCRbeta CDR3 rearrangement. For each sample, productive Simpson clonality was calculated by taking the square root of Simpson's diversity index across productive rearrangements. TCRdb provides this immuneACCESS table in a form limited to in-frame rearrangements. Some clones are lacking; in checked studies, under half of them reflect an unresolved V gene, and why the rest are absent is not known. V, J and clone size are those of that table, while D and trimming were read from the DNA. Present in this sample are some 200,000 clones, around 81% of which were seen just once. In total, the top ten clones hold around 7.3% of the sample.

As regards this clone: No cognate antigen has been identified for it. No much larger clone exists at a distance of one base, and base qualities are not known.

Sequenced sample: peripheral blood. This TCR was sampled from a woman aged 70-85 years with acute or convalescent COVID-19. The receptor chain draws on TRBV3-1 (or the pseudogene TRBV3-2) and TRBJ2-3; the best D guess is TRBD2, with 6 bases matching. CDR3 region: CASSQRGPLGDTQYF. The base sequence is TGTGCCAGCAGCCAGCGGGGCCCACTGGGAGATACGCAGTATTTT.